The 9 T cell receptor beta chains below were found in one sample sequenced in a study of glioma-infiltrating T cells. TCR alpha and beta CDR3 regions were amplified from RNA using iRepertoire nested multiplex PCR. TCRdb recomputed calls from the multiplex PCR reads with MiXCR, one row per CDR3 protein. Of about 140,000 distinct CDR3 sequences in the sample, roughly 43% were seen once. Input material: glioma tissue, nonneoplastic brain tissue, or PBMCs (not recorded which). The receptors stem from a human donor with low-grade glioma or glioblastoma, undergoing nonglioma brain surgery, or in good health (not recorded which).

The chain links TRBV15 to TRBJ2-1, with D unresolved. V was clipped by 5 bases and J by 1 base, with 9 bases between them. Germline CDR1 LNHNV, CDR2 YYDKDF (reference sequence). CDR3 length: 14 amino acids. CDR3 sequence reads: CATSGWGSYNEQFF. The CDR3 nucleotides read TGTGCCACCAGCGGTTGGGGATCCTACAATGAGCAGTTCTTC.

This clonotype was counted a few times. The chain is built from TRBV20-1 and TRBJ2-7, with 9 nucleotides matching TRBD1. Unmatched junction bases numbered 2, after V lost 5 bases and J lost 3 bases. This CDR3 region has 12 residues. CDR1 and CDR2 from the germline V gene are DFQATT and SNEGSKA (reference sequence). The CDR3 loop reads CSALDRGYEQYF. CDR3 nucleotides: TGCAGTGCTTTGGACAGGGGCTACGAGCAGTACTTC.

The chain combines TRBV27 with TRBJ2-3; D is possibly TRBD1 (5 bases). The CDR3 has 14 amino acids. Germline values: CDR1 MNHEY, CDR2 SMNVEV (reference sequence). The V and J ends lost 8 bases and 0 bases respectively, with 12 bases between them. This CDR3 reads CASSWSGSTDTQYF. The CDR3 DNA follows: TGTGCCAGCTCATGGTCAGGGAGCACAGATACGCAGTATTTT.

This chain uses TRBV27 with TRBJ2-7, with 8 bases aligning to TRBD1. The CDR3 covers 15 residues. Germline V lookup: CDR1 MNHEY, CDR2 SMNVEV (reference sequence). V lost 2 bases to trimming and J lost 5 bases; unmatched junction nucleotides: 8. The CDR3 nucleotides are TGTGCCAGCAGTTTAGCCAGGACAGGGCGGCACGAGCAGTACTTC. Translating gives CASSLARTGRHEQYF.

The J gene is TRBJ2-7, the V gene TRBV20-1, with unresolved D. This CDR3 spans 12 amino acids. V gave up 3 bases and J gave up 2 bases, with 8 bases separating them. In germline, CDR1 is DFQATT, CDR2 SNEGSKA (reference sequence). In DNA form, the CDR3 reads TGCAGTGCTAGGAATGGACCCTACGAGCAGTACTTC. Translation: CSARNGPYEQYF.

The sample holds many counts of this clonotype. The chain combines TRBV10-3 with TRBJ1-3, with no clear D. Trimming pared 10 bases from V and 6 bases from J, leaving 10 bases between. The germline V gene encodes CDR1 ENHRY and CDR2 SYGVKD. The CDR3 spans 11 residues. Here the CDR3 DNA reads TGTGCCACACTCTCCGAAAACACCATATATTTT. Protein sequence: CATLSENTIYF.

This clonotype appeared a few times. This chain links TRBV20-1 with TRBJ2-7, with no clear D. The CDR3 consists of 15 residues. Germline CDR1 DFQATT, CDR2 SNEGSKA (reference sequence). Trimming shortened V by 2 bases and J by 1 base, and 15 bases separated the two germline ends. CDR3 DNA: TGCAGTGCTAGATACTACGGGCAGAGTTCCTACGAGCAGTACTTC. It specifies CSARYYGQSSYEQYF.

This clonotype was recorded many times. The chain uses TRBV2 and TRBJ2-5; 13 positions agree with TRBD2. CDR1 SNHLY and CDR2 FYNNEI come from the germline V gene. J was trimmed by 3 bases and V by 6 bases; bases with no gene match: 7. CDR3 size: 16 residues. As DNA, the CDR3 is TGTGCCAGCAGCGTGACTAGCGGGAGGCCTGAAGAGACCCAGTACTTC. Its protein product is CASSVTSGRPEETQYF.

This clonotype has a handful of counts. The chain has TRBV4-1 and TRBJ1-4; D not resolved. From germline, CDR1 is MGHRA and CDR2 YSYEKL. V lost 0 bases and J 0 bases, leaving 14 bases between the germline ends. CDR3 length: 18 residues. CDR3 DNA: TGCGCCAGCAGCCAAGAAGGTGGCGGGGAAGCAACTAATGAAAAACTGTTTTTT. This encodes CASSQEGGGEATNEKLFF.